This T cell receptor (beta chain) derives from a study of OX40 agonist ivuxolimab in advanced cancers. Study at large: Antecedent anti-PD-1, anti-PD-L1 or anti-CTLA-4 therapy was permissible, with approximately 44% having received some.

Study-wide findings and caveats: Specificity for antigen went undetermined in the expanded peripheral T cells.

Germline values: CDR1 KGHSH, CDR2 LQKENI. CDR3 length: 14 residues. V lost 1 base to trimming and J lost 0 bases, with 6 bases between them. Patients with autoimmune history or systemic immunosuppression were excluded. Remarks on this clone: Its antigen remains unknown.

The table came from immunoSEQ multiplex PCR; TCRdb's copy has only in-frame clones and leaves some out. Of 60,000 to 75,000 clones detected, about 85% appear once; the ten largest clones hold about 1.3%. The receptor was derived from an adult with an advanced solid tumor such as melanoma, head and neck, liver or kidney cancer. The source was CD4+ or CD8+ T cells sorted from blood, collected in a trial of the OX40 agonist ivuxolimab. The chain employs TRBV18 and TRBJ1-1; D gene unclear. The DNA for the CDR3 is TGTGCCAGCTCACCACTTGGGGTGAACACTGAAGCTTTCTTT. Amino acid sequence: CASSPLGVNTEAFF.